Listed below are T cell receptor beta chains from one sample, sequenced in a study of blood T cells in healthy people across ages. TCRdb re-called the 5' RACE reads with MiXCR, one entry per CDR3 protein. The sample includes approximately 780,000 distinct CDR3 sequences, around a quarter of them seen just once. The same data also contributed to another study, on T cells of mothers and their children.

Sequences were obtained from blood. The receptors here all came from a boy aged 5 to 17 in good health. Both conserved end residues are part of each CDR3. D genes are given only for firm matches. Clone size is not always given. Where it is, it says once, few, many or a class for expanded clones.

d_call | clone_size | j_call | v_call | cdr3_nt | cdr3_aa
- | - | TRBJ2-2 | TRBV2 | TGTGCCAGCAGTGAAGTTCAGGGTAACACCGGGGAGCTGTTTTTT | CASSEVQGNTGELFF
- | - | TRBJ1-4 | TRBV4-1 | TGCGCCAGCAGCCCCGCGGACTGGGAAAAACTGTTTTTT | CASSPADWEKLFF
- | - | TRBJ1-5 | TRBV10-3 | TGTGCCATCAGTGGGGAGGGTCATCAGCCCCAGCATTTT | CAISGEGHQPQHF
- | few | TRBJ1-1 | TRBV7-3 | TGTGCCAGCAGCTTAGGGGGCACGGCGAACACTGAAGCTTCCTTT | CASSLGGTANTEASF
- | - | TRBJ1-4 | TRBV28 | TGTGCCAGCAGCCGTTCGGGCGGGGTACGCGGAAAACTGTTTTTT | CASSRSGGVRGKLFF
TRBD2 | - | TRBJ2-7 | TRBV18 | TGTGCCAGCTCACCACCGACCCGCGGGGAGCGGGGGGGCTACGAGCAGTACTTC | CASSPPTRGERGGYEQYF
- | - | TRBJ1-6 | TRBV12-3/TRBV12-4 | TGTGCCAGCAGTTTAGACTTAAATTCACCCCTCCACTTT | CASSLDLNSPLHF
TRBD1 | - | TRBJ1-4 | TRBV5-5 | TGTGCCAGCAGAGGGCGATCCGCAGGGGGCGCAGGTGAAAAACTGTTTTTT | CASRGRSAGGAGEKLFF
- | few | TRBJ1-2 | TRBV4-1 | TGCGCCAGCAGCCAAGAAAGCCAGTACTATGGCTACACCTTC | CASSQESQYYGYTF
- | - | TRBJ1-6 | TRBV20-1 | TGCAGTGCTAGGGAGAATTATAATTCACCCCTCCACTTT | CSARENYNSPLHF
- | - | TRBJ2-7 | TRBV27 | TGTGCCAGCAGTCGAACCTACACCTCATTCACCTACGAGCAGTACTTC | CASSRTYTSFTYEQYF
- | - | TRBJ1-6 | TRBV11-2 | TGTGCCAGCAGCTTACTCGTAGGAGATGACTATAATTCACCCCTCCACTTT | CASSLLVGDDYNSPLHF
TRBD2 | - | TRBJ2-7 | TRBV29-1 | TGCAGCGTTGTGACTAGCGGGGGACTAGGAGGTGAGCAGTACTTC | CSVVTSGGLGGEQYF
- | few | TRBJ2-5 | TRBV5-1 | TGCGCCAGCAGCTTGGCAGGGCCGTCCCAAGAGACCCAGTACTTC | CASSLAGPSQETQYF
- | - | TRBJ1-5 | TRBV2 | TGTGCCAGCAGTCCCGAAGGAGGGGGAGGTGTGGATCAGCCCCAGCATTTT | CASSPEGGGGVDQPQHF
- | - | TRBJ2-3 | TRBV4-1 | TGCGCCAGCAGCCAAGTACTAGATACGCAGTATTTT | CASSQVLDTQYF
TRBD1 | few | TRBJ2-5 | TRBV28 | TGTGCCAGCAGTTTACAACCGGGACAGCAGTACTTC | CASSLQPGQQYF
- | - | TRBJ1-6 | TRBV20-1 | TGCAGTGCCCCCCTAAGAGGGTATAGTGGGAATTCACCCCTCCACTTT | CSAPLRGYSGNSPLHF
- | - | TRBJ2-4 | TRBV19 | TGTGCCAGTAGGGCGCAGGGGCGAAACATTCAGTACTTC | CASRAQGRNIQYF
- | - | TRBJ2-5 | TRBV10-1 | TGCGCCAGCAGTGAGTCGAGTCTAGAAAGAAGAGAGACCCAGTACTTC | CASSESSLERRETQYF
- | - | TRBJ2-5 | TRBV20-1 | TGCAGTCTATTCAGGGGGAGGGACCAAGAGACCCAGTACTTC | CSLFRGRDQETQYF
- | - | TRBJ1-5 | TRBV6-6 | TGTGCCAGTAACCCTACAGATAGCAATCAGCCCCAGCATTTT | CASNPTDSNQPQHF
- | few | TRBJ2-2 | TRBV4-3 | TGCGCCAGCAGCCAAGTTCCGAACACCGGGGAGCTGTTTTTT | CASSQVPNTGELFF
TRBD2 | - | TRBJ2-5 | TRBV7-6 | TGTGCCAGCAGCTTAGGGACTAGTCTAGAGACCCAGTACTTC | CASSLGTSLETQYF
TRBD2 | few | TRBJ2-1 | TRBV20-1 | TGCAGTGCGCATAGCGGGGGTAACAATGAGCAGTTCTTC | CSAHSGGNNEQFF
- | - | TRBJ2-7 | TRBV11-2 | TGTGCCAGCAGCTCAGACATAGAAAGCTACGAGCAGTACTTC | CASSSDIESYEQYF
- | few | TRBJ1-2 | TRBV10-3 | TGTGCCATCAGTGATGTCGAGCGGGTGGGCTACACCTTC | CAISDVERVGYTF
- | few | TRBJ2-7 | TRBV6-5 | TGTGCCAGCACCCGCTTCGGGGGTAGCTCCTACGAGCAGTACTTC | CASTRFGGSSYEQYF
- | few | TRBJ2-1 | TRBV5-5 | TGTGCCAGCAACCCCCCGTACAATGAGCAGTTCTTC | CASNPPYNEQFF
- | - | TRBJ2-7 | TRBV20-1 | TGCAGTGCAAGCCCCGGGGCGGACTACGAGCAGTACTTC | CSASPGADYEQYF
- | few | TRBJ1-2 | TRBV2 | TGTGCCAGCAGTGCGAGGGTCAGAGATGGCTACACCTTC | CASSARVRDGYTF
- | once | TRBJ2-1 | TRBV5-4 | TGTGCCAGCAGCTCGGTAACCGGGCCCCACAATGAGCAGTTCTTC | CASSSVTGPHNEQFF